The clone carrying this T cell receptor beta chain was counted a few times. This entry belongs to a study of identical twins. Germline assignment: CDR1 DFQATT and CDR2 SNEGSKA (reference sequence). Trimming took off 2 bases at V and 7 bases at J, with 9 bases between the two ends. CDR3 length equals 12 residues. TCRdb reprocessed the 5' RACE reads via MiXCR and lists one record per CDR3 protein. The repertoire holds roughly 720,000 distinct CDR3 sequences, with roughly 18% as singletons. The same data also went into a second study, on T cells expressing NK-cell markers.

The sequencing sample was made of PBMCs. This TCR came from a woman between 18 and 29 years old in good health. The J gene is TRBJ2-4, the V gene TRBV20-1; no firm D call. As DNA, the CDR3 is TGCAGTGCTAGATCCTCTCTGAACATTCAGTACTTC. Its translation: CSARSSLNIQYF.